The next 7 T cell receptor beta chains were all read from a single sample in a study of OX40 agonist ivuxolimab in advanced cancers. This table comes from immunoSEQ multiplex PCR, and its TCRdb copy is limited to in-frame clones, with some not included. The sample lists tens of thousands of clones; over 75% were seen once. The sequences come from CD4+ or CD8+ T cells sorted from blood, collected in a trial of the OX40 agonist ivuxolimab. These receptors were taken from an adult with an advanced solid tumor such as melanoma, head and neck, liver or kidney cancer.

The chain is built from TRBV7-6 and TRBJ1-1; possible D gene TRBD1, 6 bases. Between the trimmed V and J ends, which lost 7 bases and 0 bases, there was a span of 9 bases. CDR3 length equals 13 residues. Germline V lookup: CDR1 SGHVS, CDR2 FNYEAQ. This chain's CDR3 is CASTRTVNTEAFF. The CDR3 bases are TGTGCCAGCACACGGACAGTGAACACTGAAGCTTTCTTT.

This clone was found a few times. The V gene is TRBV19, the J gene TRBJ1-2; no definite D call. This CDR3 has 12 residues. Germline V CDR1 and CDR2: LNHDA, SQIVND (reference sequence). V was cut by 4 bases and J by 4 bases, with 7 bases left in between. The CDR3 nucleotides are TGTGCCAGTAGTAACAGAATCTATGGCTACACCTTC. This translates into CASSNRIYGYTF.

The J gene is TRBJ1-2, the V gene TRBV7-8; 8 positions match TRBD1. CDR3 length: 18 residues. V lost 2 bases, J lost 4 bases, and 15 bases stayed unmatched. Germline CDR1 reads SGHVS; CDR2 reads FQNEAQ. The CDR3 sequence: CASSLTQDREGVSYGYTF. In nucleotides, the CDR3 is TGTGCCAGCAGCTTAACCCAGGACAGGGAAGGGGTGAGCTATGGCTACACCTTC.

The rearrangement links TRBV5-1 to TRBJ2-5; tentatively, D is TRBD1 (6 bases). This CDR3 is built from 14 residues. Per germline, CDR1 SGHRS and CDR2 YFSETQ. V was clipped by 0 bases and J by 2 bases, with 8 bases between them. The CDR3 nucleotides are TGCGCCAGCAGCTTGGAAGACAGGCAAGAGACCCAGTACTTC. Translating gives CASSLEDRQETQYF.

The V gene is TRBV6-5, the J gene TRBJ2-3; TRBD1 might be the D (5 bases). The V gene lost 6 bases and the J gene lost 7 bases, with 17 bases spanning the gap. This CDR3 spans 14 amino acids. The germline gives CDR1 MNHEY, CDR2 SVGAGI. The CDR3 nucleotides are TGTGCCAGCAGCCGTGGCAGGGTGAGCCATACGCAGTATTTT. Protein sequence: CASSRGRVSHTQYF.

The CDR3 sequence is CASSLSGYTEAFF. Here the CDR3 DNA reads TGCGCCAGCAGCTTGTCAGGGTACACTGAAGCTTTCTTT. The chain carries TRBV5-1 and TRBJ1-1, with a tentative D call TRBD1 (5 bases). V lost 1 base and J lost 3, with 7 bases in between. The CDR3 totals 13 residues. The germline CDR1 and CDR2 sequences are SGHRS and YFSETQ.

The CDR3 nucleotides are TGTGCCAGCAGTTTATCCCGGATTAGCACAGATACGCAGTATTTT. The encoded protein is CASSLSRISTDTQYF. The V gene is TRBV27, the J gene TRBJ2-3; D is unclear. Germline V gene lookup returns CDR1 MNHEY and CDR2 SMNVEV (reference sequence). The germline V and J ends were trimmed by 0 bases and 0 bases, with 7 bases remaining between them. The CDR3 runs to 15 residues.